Listed below are T cell receptor beta chains from one sample, sequenced in a study of cytotoxic CD8 clonotypes in ibrutinib-treated CLL. Profiled with immunoSEQ multiplex PCR; TCRdb holds only in-frame clones, not every one. Altogether some 300,000 clones are present, 70% to 80% being singletons, with the ten largest covering about 6.7%. Sequencing was performed on PBMCs, taken before ibrutinib treatment. These receptors originate from a human donor with chronic lymphocytic leukemia. Each CDR3 is given with its conserved first and last residue. D genes are given only for firm matches. Size is stated for part of the rows, as once, few or many counts, or as a class when the clone is expanded.

abundance,v_gene,d_gene,j_gene,CDR3aa,CDR3nt
.,TRBV18,.,TRBJ1-2,CASSPSVRSTGYGYTF,TGTGCCAGCTCACCATCGGTCCGAAGTACCGGCTATGGCTACACCTTC
.,TRBV5-1,.,TRBJ2-7,CASSLAGGAREQYF,TGCGCCAGCAGCTTGGCCGGAGGGGCTCGCGAGCAGTACTTC
.,TRBV4-2,.,TRBJ2-5,CASSQATWTAREETQYF,TGTGCCAGCAGCCAGGCGACGTGGACAGCGAGGGAGGAGACCCAGTACTTC
.,TRBV9,.,TRBJ1-2,CASSVRTAAIKGYTF,TGTGCCAGCAGCGTAAGGACTGCTGCTATAAAAGGCTACACCTTC
few,TRBV29-1,.,TRBJ2-5,CSVLVLETQYF,TGCAGCGTTCTGGTCTTGGAGACCCAGTACTTC
.,TRBV5-1,TRBD1,TRBJ2-7,CASSTGQGYEQYF,TGCGCCAGCAGCACAGGACAGGGCTACGAGCAGTACTTC
.,TRBV9,.,TRBJ1-3,CASSDGGSGNTIYF,TGTGCCAGCAGCGATGGGGGCTCTGGAAACACCATATATTTT
.,TRBV10-3,TRBD2,TRBJ2-1,CAISAGLAGTEWDEQFF,TGTGCCATCAGTGCTGGTCTAGCGGGGACCGAGTGGGATGAGCAGTTCTTC
.,TRBV9,.,TRBJ1-5,CASSVAGSNQPQHF,TGTGCCAGCAGCGTTGCAGGAAGCAATCAGCCCCAGCATTTT
.,TRBV7-2,.,TRBJ2-3,CASSPLLASTDTQYF,TGTGCCAGCAGCCCGCTACTGGCCTCCACAGATACGCAGTATTTT
.,TRBV25-1,.,TRBJ2-5,CASSTLDRNQEAQYF,TGTGCCAGCAGTACTCTCGACAGGAACCAAGAGGCCCAGTACTTC
.,TRBV6-5,.,TRBJ1-2,CASRAWGGDYGYTF,TGTGCCAGCAGGGCATGGGGAGGGGACTATGGCTACACCTTC
few,TRBV14,TRBD2,TRBJ2-7,CASSRGGRAYEQYF,TGTGCCAGCAGCCGGGGAGGGAGAGCCTACGAGCAGTACTTC
.,TRBV30,TRBD2,TRBJ2-7,CAWSVQLAGATEQYF,TGTGCCTGGAGTGTACAACTAGCGGGAGCCACCGAGCAGTACTTC
.,TRBV10-2,TRBD1,TRBJ2-1,CASTWTGDHEQFF,TGCGCCAGCACTTGGACAGGGGACCATGAGCAGTTCTTC
.,TRBV27,.,TRBJ2-7,CASSGGGKYEQYF,TGTGCCAGCAGCGGCGGGGGCAAATACGAGCAGTACTTC
.,TRBV7-8,TRBD2,TRBJ2-7,CASSSLETSGAYEQYF,TGTGCCAGCAGCTCCTTGGAGACTAGCGGGGCCTACGAGCAGTACTTC
.,TRBV7-7,TRBD2,TRBJ2-2,CASSFGTSGDTGELFF,TGTGCTAGCAGCTTCGGGACTAGCGGGGACACCGGGGAGCTGTTTTTT
once,TRBV2,TRBD2,TRBJ2-7,CASMGSGRSEQYF,TGTGCCAGCATGGGTAGCGGGAGGAGCGAGCAGTACTTC
once,TRBV28,.,TRBJ1-1,CASSFLPRWGATEAFF,TGTGCCAGCAGTTTCCTCCCCAGATGGGGGGCTACTGAAGCTTTCTTT
.,TRBV18,TRBD2,TRBJ2-2,CASSRTSGQSGRELFF,TGTGCCAGCTCAAGGACTAGCGGTCAATCGGGCCGGGAGCTGTTTTTT
few,TRBV5-5,.,TRBJ1-5,CASSLHYSYSNQPQHF,TGTGCCAGCAGCTTGCATTACAGCTATAGCAATCAGCCCCAGCATTTT
.,TRBV19,TRBD1,TRBJ2-7,CASSGGQGLYEQYF,TGTGCCAGTAGTGGTGGACAGGGGTTGTACGAGCAGTACTTC
.,TRBV19,.,TRBJ1-2,CASSIAGSGYTF,TGTGCCAGTAGTATTGCTGGCTCTGGCTACACCTTC
.,TRBV27,TRBD2,TRBJ2-7,CASRELLAGGFSAEQYF,TGTGCCAGCAGGGAACTTCTAGCGGGAGGGTTTTCCGCCGAGCAGTACTTC
.,TRBV4-1,.,TRBJ2-3,CASSTPSRTTTDTQYF,TGCGCCAGCAGCACTCCTAGCAGGACCACCACAGATACGCAGTATTTT
.,TRBV4-3,TRBD1,TRBJ2-7,CASGKGQGSYEQYF,TGCGCCAGCGGCAAAGGACAGGGGTCCTACGAGCAGTACTTC
.,TRBV30,TRBD1,TRBJ1-3,CAWSLRRGLVGNTIYF,TGTGCCTGGAGTCTTCGCAGGGGGTTGGTTGGAAACACCATATATTTT
.,TRBV4-1,TRBD1,TRBJ2-7,CASSQAAGTGGEQYF,TGCGCCAGCAGCCAAGCTGCCGGGACAGGGGGCGAGCAGTACTTC
.,TRBV5-1,TRBD1,TRBJ1-2,CASSPTGDSGYGYTF,TGCGCCAGCAGCCCGACAGGGGATAGCGGCTATGGCTACACCTTC
.,TRBV5-1,.,TRBJ1-1,CASSFRQENTEAFF,TGCGCCAGCAGCTTTCGACAGGAGAACACTGAAGCTTTCTTT
.,TRBV5-8,.,TRBJ2-3,CASSFRGTTLTDTQYF,TGTGCCAGCAGCTTTAGGGGGACCACACTGACAGATACGCAGTATTTT
.,TRBV9,.,TRBJ1-4,CASSVGGRRNEKLFF,TGTGCCAGCAGCGTAGGTGGTAGGAGGAATGAAAAACTGTTTTTT
few,TRBV28,.,TRBJ1-1,CASISRREAFF,TGTGCCAGCATCAGCAGACGTGAAGCTTTCTTT
.,TRBV13,TRBD2,TRBJ2-1,CASSLIAGAVNEQFF,TGTGCCAGCAGCCTCATAGCGGGAGCAGTAAATGAGCAGTTCTTC
.,TRBV15,TRBD1,TRBJ2-6,CATQGTGVSGANVLTF,TGTGCCACCCAAGGGACAGGAGTTTCTGGGGCCAACGTCCTGACTTTC
.,TRBV7-9,.,TRBJ2-4,CASSSTWTEGIAKNIQYF,TGTGCCAGCAGCTCCACTTGGACGGAAGGTATAGCCAAAAACATTCAGTACTTC
.,TRBV18,TRBD1,TRBJ2-7,CASSLGQGAWEQYF,TGTGCCAGCTCCCTGGGACAGGGGGCCTGGGAGCAGTACTTC
few,TRBV27,TRBD2,TRBJ2-1,CASSFSGTSTYNEQFF,TGTGCCAGCAGTTTCTCCGGGACTAGCACCTACAATGAGCAGTTCTTC
.,TRBV25-1,.,TRBJ2-1,CASSEYYDEQFF,TGTGCCAGCAGTGAATATTACGATGAGCAGTTCTTC
.,TRBV15,.,TRBJ2-7,CATSKRAQGSEQYF,TGTGCCACCAGCAAGAGGGCTCAAGGTTCCGAGCAGTACTTC
.,TRBV7-2,.,TRBJ2-5,CASSLESSGYLDQETQYF,TGTGCCAGCAGCTTAGAGTCCTCGGGGTACTTGGACCAAGAGACCCAGTACTTC
.,TRBV6-1,.,TRBJ1-5,CASRGGNQPQHF,TGTGCCAGCAGAGGGGGAAATCAGCCCCAGCATTTT
.,TRBV4-3,.,TRBJ1-2,CASSQEDYGYTF,TGCGCCAGCAGCCAAGAGGACTATGGCTACACCTTC
few,TRBV7-3,TRBD1,TRBJ2-1,CASSYTGGVYNEQFF,TGTGCCAGCAGCTATACAGGGGGCGTCTACAATGAGCAGTTCTTC